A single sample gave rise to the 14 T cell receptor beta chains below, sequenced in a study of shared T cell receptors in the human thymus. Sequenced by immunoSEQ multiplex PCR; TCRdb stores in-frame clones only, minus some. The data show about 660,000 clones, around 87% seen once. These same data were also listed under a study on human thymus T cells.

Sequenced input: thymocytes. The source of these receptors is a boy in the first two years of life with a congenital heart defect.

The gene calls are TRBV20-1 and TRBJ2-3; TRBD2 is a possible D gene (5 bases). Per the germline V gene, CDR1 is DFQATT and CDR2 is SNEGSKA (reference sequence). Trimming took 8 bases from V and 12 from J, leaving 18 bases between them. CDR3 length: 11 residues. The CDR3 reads CSSGLPREQYF. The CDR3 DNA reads TGCAGTTCCGGACTCCCTCGGGAACAGTATTTT.

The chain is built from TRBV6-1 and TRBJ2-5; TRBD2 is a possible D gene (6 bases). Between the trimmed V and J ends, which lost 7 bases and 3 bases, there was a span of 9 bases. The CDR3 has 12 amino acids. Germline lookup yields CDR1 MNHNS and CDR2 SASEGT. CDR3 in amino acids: CASTGEEETQYF. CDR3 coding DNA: TGTGCCAGCACGGGGGAAGAAGAGACCCAGTACTTC.

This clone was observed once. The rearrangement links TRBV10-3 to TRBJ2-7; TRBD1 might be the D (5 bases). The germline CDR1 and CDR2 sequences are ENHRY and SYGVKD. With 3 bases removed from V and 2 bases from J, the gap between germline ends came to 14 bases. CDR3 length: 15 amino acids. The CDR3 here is CAISDPGRLTYEQYF. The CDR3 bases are TGTGCCATCAGTGACCCAGGGCGCCTAACCTACGAGCAGTACTTC.

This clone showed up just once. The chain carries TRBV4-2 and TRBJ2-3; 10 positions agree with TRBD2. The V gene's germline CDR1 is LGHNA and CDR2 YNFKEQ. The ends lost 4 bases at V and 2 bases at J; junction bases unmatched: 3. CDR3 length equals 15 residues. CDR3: CASSLLAGHTDTQYF. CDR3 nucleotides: TGTGCCAGCAGCCTACTAGCGGGGCACACAGATACGCAGTATTTT.

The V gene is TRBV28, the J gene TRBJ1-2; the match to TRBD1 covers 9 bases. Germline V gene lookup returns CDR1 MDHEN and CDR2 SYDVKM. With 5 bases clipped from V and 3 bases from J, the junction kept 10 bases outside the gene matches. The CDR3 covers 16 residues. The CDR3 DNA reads TGTGCCAGCAGTCCCGGGACAGGGTCTTTCTACTATGGCTACACCTTC. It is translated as CASSPGTGSFYYGYTF.

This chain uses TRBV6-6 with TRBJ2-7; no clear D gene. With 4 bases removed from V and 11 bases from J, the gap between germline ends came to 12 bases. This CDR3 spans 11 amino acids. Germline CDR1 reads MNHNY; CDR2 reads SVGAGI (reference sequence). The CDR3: CASSFQSVEYF. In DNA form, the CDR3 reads TGTGCCAGCAGTTTTCAGTCAGTCGAGTACTTC.

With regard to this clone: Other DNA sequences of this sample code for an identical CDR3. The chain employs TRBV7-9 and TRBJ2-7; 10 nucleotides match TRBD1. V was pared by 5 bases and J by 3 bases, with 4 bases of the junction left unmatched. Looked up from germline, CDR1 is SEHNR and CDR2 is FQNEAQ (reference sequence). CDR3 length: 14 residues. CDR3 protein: CASSPGTGDYEQYF. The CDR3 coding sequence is TGTGCCAGCAGCCCAGGGACAGGGGACTACGAGCAGTACTTC.

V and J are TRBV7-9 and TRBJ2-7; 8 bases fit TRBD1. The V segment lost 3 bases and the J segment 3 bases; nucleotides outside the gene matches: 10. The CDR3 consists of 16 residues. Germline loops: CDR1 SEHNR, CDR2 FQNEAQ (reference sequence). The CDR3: CASSFQNQGAGYEQYF. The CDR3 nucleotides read TGTGCCAGCAGCTTCCAGAACCAGGGGGCCGGCTACGAGCAGTACTTC. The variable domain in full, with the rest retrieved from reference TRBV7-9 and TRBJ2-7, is DTGVSQNPRHKITKRGQNVTFRCDPISEHNRLYWYRQTLGQGPEFLTYFQNEAQLEKSRLLSDRFSAERPKGSFSTLEIQRTEQGDSAMYLCASSFQNQGAGYEQYFGPGTRLTVT.

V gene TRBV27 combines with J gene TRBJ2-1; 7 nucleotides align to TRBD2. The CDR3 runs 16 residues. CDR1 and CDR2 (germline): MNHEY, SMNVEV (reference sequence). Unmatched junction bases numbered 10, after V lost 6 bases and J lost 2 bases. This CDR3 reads CASSPASSGPYNEQFF. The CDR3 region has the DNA TGTGCCAGCAGCCCTGCTTCTAGCGGTCCCTACAATGAGCAGTTCTTC.

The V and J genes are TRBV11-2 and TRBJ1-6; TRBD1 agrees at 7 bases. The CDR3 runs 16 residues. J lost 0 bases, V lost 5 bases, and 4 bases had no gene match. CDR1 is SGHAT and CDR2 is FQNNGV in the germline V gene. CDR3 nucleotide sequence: TGTGCCAGCAGCCGACAGGGAGTCTCCTATAATTCACCCCTCCACTTT. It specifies CASSRQGVSYNSPLHF.

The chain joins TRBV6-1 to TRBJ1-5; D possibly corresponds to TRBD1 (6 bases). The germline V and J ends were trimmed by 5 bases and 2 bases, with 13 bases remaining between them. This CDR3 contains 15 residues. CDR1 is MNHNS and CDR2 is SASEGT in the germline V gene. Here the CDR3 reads CASSPTGLRNQPQHF. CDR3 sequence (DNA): TGTGCCAGCAGTCCAACAGGGCTGCGCAATCAGCCCCAGCATTTT.

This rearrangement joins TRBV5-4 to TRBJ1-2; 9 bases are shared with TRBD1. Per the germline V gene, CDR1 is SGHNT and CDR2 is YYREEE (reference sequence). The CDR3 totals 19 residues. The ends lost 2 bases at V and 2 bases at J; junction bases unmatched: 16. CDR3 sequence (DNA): TGTGCCAGCAGCTTAACCCCGTCGGACAGGGGACCACTAAACTATGGCTACACCTTC. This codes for CASSLTPSDRGPLNYGYTF.

CDR3 sequence reads: CASSESQGLTF. CDR3 nucleotides: TGTGCCAGCAGCGAATCTCAGGGTCTTACCTTC. The V gene is TRBV7-9, the J gene TRBJ1-2; D might be TRBD1 (5 bases). Germline V CDR1 and CDR2: SEHNR, FQNEAQ (reference sequence). The CDR3 is 11 residues long. Trimming left V 5 bases short and J 14 bases short, with 15 bases between.

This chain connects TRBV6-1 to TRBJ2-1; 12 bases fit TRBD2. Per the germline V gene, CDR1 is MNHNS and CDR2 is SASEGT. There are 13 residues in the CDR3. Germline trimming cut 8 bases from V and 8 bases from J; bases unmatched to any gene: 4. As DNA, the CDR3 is TGTGCCAGCGACGCTAGCGGGGGGGATGAGCAGTTCTTC. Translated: CASDASGGDEQFF.